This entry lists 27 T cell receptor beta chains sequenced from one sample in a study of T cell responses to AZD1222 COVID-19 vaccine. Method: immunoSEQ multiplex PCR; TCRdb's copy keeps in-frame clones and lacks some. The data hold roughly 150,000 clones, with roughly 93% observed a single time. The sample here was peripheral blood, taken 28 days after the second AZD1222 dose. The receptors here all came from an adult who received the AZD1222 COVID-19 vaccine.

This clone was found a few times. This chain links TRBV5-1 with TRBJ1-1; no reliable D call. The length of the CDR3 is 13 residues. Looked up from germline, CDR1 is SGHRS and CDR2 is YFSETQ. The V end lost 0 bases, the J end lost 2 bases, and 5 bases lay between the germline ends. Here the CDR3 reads CASSLAENTEAFF. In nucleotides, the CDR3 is TGCGCCAGCAGCTTGGCCGAAAACACTGAAGCTTTCTTT.

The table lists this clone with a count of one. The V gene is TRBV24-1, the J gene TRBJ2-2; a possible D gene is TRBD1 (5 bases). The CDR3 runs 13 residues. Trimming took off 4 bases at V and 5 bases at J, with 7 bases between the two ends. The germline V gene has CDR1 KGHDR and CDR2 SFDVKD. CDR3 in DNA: TGTGCCACCAGTGACCCAGGGACCGGGGAGCTGTTTTTT. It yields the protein CATSDPGTGELFF.

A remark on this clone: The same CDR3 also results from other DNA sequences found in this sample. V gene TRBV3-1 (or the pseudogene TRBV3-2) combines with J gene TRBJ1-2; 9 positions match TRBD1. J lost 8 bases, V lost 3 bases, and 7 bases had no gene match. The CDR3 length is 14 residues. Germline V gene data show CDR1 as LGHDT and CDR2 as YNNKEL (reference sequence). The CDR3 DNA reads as TGTGCCAGCAGCCAGCAACAGGGGGCTGGGGGCTACACCTTC. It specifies CASSQQQGAGGYTF.

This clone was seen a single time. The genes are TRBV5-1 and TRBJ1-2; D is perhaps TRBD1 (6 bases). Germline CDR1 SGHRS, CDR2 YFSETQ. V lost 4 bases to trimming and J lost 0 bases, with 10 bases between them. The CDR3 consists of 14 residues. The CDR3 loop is CASSQDRTNYGYTF. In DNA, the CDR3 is TGCGCCAGCAGCCAGGACAGAACTAACTATGGCTACACCTTC.

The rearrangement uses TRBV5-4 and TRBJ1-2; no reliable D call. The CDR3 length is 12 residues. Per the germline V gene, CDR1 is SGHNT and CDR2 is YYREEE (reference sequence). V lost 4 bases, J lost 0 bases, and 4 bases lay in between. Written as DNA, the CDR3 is TGTGCCAGCAGCCCCGCTAACTATGGCTACACCTTC. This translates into CASSPANYGYTF.

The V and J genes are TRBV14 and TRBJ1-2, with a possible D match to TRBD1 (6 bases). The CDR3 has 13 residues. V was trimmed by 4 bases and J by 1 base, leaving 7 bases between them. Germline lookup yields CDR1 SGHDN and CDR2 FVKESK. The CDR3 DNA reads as TGTGCCAGCAGCCCGGACAGTAACTATGGCTACACCTTC. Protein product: CASSPDSNYGYTF.

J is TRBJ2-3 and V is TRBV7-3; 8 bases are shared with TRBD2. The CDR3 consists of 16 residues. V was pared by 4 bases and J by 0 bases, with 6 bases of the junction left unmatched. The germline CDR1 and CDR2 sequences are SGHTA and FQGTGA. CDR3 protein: CASSSTGGASTDTQYF. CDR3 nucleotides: TGTGCCAGCAGCTCAACCGGGGGGGCTAGCACAGATACGCAGTATTTT.

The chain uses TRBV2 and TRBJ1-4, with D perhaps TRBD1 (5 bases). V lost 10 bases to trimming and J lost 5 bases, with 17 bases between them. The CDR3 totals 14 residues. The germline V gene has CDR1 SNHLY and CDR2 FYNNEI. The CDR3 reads CATSTGGGNEKLFF. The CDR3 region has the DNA TGTGCCACAAGCACCGGGGGTGGGAATGAAAAACTGTTTTTT.

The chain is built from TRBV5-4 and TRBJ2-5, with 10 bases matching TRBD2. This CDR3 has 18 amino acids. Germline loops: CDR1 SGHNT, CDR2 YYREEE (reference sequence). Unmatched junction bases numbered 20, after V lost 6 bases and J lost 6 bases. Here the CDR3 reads CASTQFKASGGPKKTQYF. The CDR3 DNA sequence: TGTGCCAGCACCCAGTTTAAGGCTAGCGGGGGACCAAAGAAGACCCAGTACTTC.

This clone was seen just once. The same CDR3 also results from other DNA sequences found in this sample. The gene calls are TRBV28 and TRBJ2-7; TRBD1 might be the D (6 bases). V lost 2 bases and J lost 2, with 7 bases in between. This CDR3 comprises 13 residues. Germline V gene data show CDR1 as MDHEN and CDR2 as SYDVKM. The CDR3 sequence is CASSLGTTYEQYF. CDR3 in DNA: TGTGCCAGCAGTTTAGGGACAACCTACGAGCAGTACTTC.

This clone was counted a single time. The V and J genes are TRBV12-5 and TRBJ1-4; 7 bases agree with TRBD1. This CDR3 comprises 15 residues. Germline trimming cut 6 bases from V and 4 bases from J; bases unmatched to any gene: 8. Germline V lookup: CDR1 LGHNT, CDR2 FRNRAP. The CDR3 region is CASGQPGQYNEKLFF. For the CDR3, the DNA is TGTGCTAGTGGCCAACCGGGACAGTATAATGAAAAACTGTTTTTT.

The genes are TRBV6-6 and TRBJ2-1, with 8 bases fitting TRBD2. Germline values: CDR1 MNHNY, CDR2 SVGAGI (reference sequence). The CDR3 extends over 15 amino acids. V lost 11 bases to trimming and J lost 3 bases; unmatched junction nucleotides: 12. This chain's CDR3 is CACQREGGIYNEQFF. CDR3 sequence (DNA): TGTGCCTGCCAACGGGAGGGCGGTATCTACAATGAGCAGTTCTTC.

The CDR3 DNA reads TGTGCCAGCAGCGTAGCTCCCCCGGGAGGGAGCACAGATACGCAGTATTTT. As protein: CASSVAPPGGSTDTQYF. The rearrangement joins TRBV9 to TRBJ2-3, with 8 bases aligning to TRBD2. CDR1 and CDR2 (germline): SGDLS, YYNGEE. The V gene end was trimmed by 0 bases and the J gene end by 0 bases; junction bases not matched to a gene: 6. CDR3 size: 17 residues.

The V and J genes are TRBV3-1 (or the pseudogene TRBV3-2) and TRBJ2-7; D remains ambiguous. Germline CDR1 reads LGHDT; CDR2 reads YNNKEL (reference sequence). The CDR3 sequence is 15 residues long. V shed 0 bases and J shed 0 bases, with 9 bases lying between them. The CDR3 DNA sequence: TGTGCCAGCAGCCAAGATCTAGGTAGCTCCTACGAGCAGTACTTC. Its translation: CASSQDLGSSYEQYF.

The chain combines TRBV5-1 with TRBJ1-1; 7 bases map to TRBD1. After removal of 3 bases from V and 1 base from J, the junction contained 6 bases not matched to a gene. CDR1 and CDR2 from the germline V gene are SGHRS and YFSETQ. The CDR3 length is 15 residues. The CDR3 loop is CASSSGQVRNTEAFF. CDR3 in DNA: TGCGCCAGCAGCTCTGGACAGGTGAGGAACACTGAAGCTTTCTTT.

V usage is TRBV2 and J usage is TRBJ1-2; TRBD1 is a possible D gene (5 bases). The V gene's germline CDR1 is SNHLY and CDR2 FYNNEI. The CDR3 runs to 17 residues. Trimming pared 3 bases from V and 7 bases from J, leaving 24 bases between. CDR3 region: CASSENAREIVIGGYTF. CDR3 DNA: TGTGCCAGCAGTGAGAACGCCAGGGAAATCGTAATCGGTGGCTACACCTTC.

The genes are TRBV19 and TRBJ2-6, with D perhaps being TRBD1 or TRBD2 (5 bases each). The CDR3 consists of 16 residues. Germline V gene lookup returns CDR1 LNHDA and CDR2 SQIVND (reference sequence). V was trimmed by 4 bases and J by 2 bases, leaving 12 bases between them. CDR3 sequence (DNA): TGTGCCAGTAGTACGAAAGGGACCCCTGGGGCCAACGTCCTGACTTTC. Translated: CASSTKGTPGANVLTF. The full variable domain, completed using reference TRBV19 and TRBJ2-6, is DGGITQSPKYLFRKEGQNVTLSCEQNLNHDAMYWYRQDPGQGLRLIYYSQIVNDFQKGDIAEGYSVSREKKESFPLTVTSAQKNPTAFYLCASSTKGTPGANVLTFGAGSRLTVL.

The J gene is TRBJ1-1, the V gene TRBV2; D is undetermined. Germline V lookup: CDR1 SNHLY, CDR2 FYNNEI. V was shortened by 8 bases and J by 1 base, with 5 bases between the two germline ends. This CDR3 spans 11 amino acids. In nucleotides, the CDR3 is TGTGCCAGCGCTGAGAACACTGAAGCTTTCTTT. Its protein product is CASAENTEAFF.

The CDR3 here is CASSMDTVVEKLFF. CDR3 coding DNA: TGTGCCAGTAGTATGGATACAGTGGTGGAAAAACTGTTTTTT. The chain has TRBV19 and TRBJ1-4, with D unresolved. Germline V gene data show CDR1 as LNHDA and CDR2 as SQIVND (reference sequence). Trimming took 3 bases from V and 8 from J, leaving 13 bases between them. This CDR3 is 14 amino acids long.

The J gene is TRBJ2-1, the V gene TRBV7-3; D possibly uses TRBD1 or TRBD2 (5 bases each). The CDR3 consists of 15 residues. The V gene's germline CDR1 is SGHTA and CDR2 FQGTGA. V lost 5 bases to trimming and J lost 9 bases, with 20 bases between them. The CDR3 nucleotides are TGTGCCAGCAGCCCCGCTGGGGCGAGGGTTAGTGAGCAGTTCTTC. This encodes CASSPAGARVSEQFF.

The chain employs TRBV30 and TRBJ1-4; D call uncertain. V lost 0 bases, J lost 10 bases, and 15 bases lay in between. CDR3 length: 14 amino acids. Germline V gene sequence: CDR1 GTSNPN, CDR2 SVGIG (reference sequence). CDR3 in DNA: TGTGCCTGGAGTGTAACAGAAGACGCCGGAAAACTGTTTTTT. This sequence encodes CAWSVTEDAGKLFF.

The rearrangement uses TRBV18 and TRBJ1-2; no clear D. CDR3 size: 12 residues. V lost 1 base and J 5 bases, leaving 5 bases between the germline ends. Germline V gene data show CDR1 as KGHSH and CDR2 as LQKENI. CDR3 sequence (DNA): TGTGCCAGCTCACCACGAGATTATGGCTACACCTTC. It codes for CASSPRDYGYTF.

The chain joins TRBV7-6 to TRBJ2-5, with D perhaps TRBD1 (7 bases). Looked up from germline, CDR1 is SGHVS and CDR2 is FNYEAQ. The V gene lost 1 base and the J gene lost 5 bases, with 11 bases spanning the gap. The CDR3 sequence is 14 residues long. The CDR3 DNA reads TGTGCCAGCAGCTTAGGGTCAGGGGGGGAGACCCAGTACTTC. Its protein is CASSLGSGGETQYF.

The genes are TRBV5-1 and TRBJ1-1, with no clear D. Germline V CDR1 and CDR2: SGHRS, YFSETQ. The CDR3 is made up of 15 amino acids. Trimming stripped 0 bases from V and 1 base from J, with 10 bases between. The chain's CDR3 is CASSLALNENTEAFF. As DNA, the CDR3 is TGCGCCAGCAGCTTGGCTTTAAACGAGAACACTGAAGCTTTCTTT.

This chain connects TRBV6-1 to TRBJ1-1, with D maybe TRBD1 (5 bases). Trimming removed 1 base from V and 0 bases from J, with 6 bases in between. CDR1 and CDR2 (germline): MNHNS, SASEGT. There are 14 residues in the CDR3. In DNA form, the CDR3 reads TGTGCCAGCAGTGAAGACAGGTTGAACACTGAAGCTTTCTTT. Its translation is CASSEDRLNTEAFF.

The CDR3 DNA is TGTGCCAGCAGTTTATTAGGCGGGAACTCCTACGAGCAGTACTTC. This translates into CASSLLGGNSYEQYF. V usage is TRBV27 and J usage is TRBJ2-7; a possible D gene is TRBD2 (6 bases). The CDR3 has 15 residues. CDR1 is MNHEY and CDR2 is SMNVEV in the germline V gene (reference sequence). The V end was cut by 1 base, the J end by 0 bases, with 10 bases between.

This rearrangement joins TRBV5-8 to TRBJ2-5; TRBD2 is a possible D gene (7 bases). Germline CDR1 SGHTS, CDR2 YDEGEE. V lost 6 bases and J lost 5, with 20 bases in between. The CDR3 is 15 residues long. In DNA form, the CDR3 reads TGTGCCAGCAACCAGGGACACCAGGGAGGGGAGACCCAGTACTTC. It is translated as CASNQGHQGGETQYF.